The 4 T cell receptor beta chains presented below share a single source sample, sequenced in a study of cytomegalovirus exposure and HLA in healthy donors. PCR was performed using 60 Vbeta and 13 Jbeta primers. Generated by immunoSEQ multiplex PCR, the TCRdb table keeps only in-frame clones and is missing some. This table has roughly 100,000 clones, roughly 76% appearing once. The sample was PBMCs. The receptors derive from a woman in her forties or fifties in good health and CMV-seropositive.

J is TRBJ2-3 and V is TRBV5-4, with unresolved D. V shed 0 bases and J shed 3 bases, with 5 bases lying between them. Germline values: CDR1 SGHNT, CDR2 YYREEE (reference sequence). This CDR3 has 13 residues. CDR3 residues: CASSLAGTDTQYF. DNA for the CDR3: TGTGCCAGCAGCTTGGCCGGTACAGATACGCAGTATTTT.

The chain recombines TRBV7-6 with TRBJ1-4; 7 nucleotides align to TRBD1. The CDR3 covers 13 residues. Germline CDR1 reads SGHVS; CDR2 reads FNYEAQ. The trim removed 3 bases at V and 8 bases at J, leaving 3 bases unmatched. CDR3 protein: CASSLDRSEKLFF. In DNA form, the CDR3 reads TGTGCCAGCAGCTTGGACAGGTCGGAAAAACTGTTTTTT.

CDR3 sequence (DNA): TGTGCCAGCAGTGAAATAGGACAGGGGGGTGAAAAACTGTTTTTT. It is translated as CASSEIGQGGEKLFF. The V and J genes are TRBV25-1 and TRBJ1-4; the match to TRBD1 covers 10 bases. The ends lost 2 bases at V and 7 bases at J; junction bases unmatched: 4. The CDR3 loop spans 15 amino acids. Germline-derived CDR1 and CDR2 are MGHDK and SYGVNS.

J is TRBJ2-7 and V is TRBV7-2, with 10 bases that match TRBD2. The CDR3 spans 15 residues. Germline CDR1 is SGHTA and CDR2 is FQGNSA. Trimming took 5 bases from V and 2 from J; bases not matched to a gene: 6. CDR3 sequence (DNA): TGTGCCAGCAGCCCCATGACTAGCGGGCCCTACGAGCAGTACTTC. Protein sequence: CASSPMTSGPYEQYF.